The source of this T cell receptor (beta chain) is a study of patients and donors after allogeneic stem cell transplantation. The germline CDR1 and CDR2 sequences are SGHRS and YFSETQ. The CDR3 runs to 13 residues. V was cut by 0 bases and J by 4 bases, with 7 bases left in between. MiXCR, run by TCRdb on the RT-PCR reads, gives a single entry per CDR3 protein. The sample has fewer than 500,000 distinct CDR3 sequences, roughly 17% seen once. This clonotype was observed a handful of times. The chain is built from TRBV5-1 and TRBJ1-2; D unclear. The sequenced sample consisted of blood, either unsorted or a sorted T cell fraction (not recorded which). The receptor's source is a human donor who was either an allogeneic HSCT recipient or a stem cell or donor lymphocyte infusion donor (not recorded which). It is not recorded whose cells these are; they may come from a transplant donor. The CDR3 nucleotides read TGCGCCAGCAGCTTGGAGGCAAGCTATGGCTACACCTTC. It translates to CASSLEASYGYTF.